The rows below give T cell receptor beta chains drawn from one sample of a study of blood T cell repertoires in COVID-19. Measured with immunoSEQ multiplex PCR; TCRdb has only the in-frame clones, and not every one. The sample consists of hundreds of thousands of clones, roughly 80% of them appearing once. Source material: peripheral blood. Every receptor here comes from a woman aged 80 or over with acute or convalescent COVID-19. The CDR3 runs from the conserved cysteine through the conserved F or W. D genes are given only for firm matches. Clone size, where shown, is once, few, many, or a class for clones that have expanded.

v_gene	d_gene	abundance	j_gene	CDR3aa	CDR3nt
TRBV12-3/TRBV12-4	NA	NA	TRBJ1-6	CASILRGASPLHF	TGTGCCAGCATCCTCCGGGGTGCTTCACCCCTCCACTTT
TRBV19	TRBD1	NA	TRBJ2-2	CASSIMDRGVGSAGELFF	TGTGCCAGTAGTATTATGGACAGGGGTGTGGGTAGTGCCGGGGAGCTGTTTTTT
TRBV7-9	NA	NA	TRBJ1-3	CASSEAHSGNTIYF	TGTGCCAGCAGCGAGGCGCACTCTGGAAACACCATATATTTT
TRBV3-1/TRBV3-2	NA	NA	TRBJ1-2	CASSQVAGGGYTF	TGTGCCAGCAGCCAAGTGGCCGGGGGAGGCTACACCTTC
TRBV4-2	TRBD1	NA	TRBJ1-5	CASSQGDRGDQPQHF	TGTGCCAGCAGCCAAGGGGACAGGGGGGATCAGCCCCAGCATTTT
TRBV5-4	NA	once	TRBJ2-3	CASTQWTVPSTDTQYF	TGTGCCAGCACCCAATGGACAGTCCCTAGCACAGATACGCAGTATTTT
TRBV9	TRBD1	NA	TRBJ2-5	CASSVATGGKETQYF	TGTGCCAGCAGCGTAGCTACAGGGGGCAAAGAGACCCAGTACTTC
TRBV7-3	NA	NA	TRBJ2-1	CASSLISGTSINEQFF	TGTGCCAGCAGCTTAATAAGTGGGACTTCGATTAATGAGCAGTTCTTC
TRBV28	NA	NA	TRBJ2-2	CASGFYTGELFF	TGTGCCAGCGGCTTCTACACCGGGGAGCTGTTTTTT
TRBV30	NA	NA	TRBJ1-1	CAWSIGASTVWVTEAFF	TGTGCCTGGAGTATAGGAGCTTCGACCGTTTGGGTCACTGAAGCTTTCTTT
TRBV28	TRBD2	few	TRBJ2-3	CASSLDTSGRALDTQYF	TGTGCCAGCAGTTTAGATACTAGCGGGAGGGCCCTAGATACGCAGTATTTT
TRBV3-1/TRBV3-2	NA	NA	TRBJ1-1	CASSQLPTRGFTFF	TGTGCCAGCAGCCAACTACCGACACGTGGTTTTACTTTCTTT
TRBV7-7	NA	NA	TRBJ2-5	CASSLDEGETQYF	TGTGCCAGCAGCTTAGATGAGGGAGAGACCCAGTACTTC
TRBV5-1	TRBD2	NA	TRBJ2-7	CASSWGLAGIYEQYF	TGCGCCAGCAGCTGGGGACTAGCGGGGATCTACGAGCAGTACTTC
TRBV30	NA	NA	TRBJ2-3	CAWGPLTQGGTDTQYF	TGTGCCTGGGGTCCCCTCACCCAGGGGGGAACAGATACGCAGTATTTT
TRBV6-6	TRBD1	NA	TRBJ2-7	CASRRTGSSYEQYF	TGTGCCAGCAGGAGGACAGGGAGTTCCTACGAGCAGTACTTC
TRBV6-5	TRBD1	NA	TRBJ1-6	CASTGTGANSPLHF	TGTGCCAGCACCGGGACAGGGGCTAATTCACCCCTCCACTTT
TRBV5-4	NA	NA	TRBJ1-3	CASSLDINTIYF	TGTGCCAGCAGCTTGGATATAAACACCATATATTTT
TRBV5-1	NA	NA	TRBJ1-2	CASSLVAGSPYGYTF	TGCGCCAGCAGCTTGGTAGCGGGGTCCCCCTATGGCTACACCTTC
TRBV14	TRBD2	NA	TRBJ2-1	CASSQGGASGSWYNEQFF	TGTGCCAGCAGCCAAGGTGGGGCTAGCGGGAGCTGGTACAATGAGCAGTTCTTC
TRBV18	NA	NA	TRBJ1-1	CASSPPGLAMNTEAFF	TGTGCCAGCTCACCACCAGGTTTAGCTATGAACACTGAAGCTTTCTTT
TRBV7-9	TRBD1	NA	TRBJ1-4	CASSLGAATGGEKLFF	TGTGCCAGCAGCCTCGGGGCCGCGACAGGGGGTGAAAAACTGTTTTTT
TRBV12-3/TRBV12-4	NA	NA	TRBJ1-5	CASSLLQNQPQHF	TGTGCCAGCAGTTTACTACAGAATCAGCCCCAGCATTTT
TRBV2	NA	NA	TRBJ2-5	CASSGRLGRETQYF	TGTGCCAGCAGTGGGAGACTAGGGCGAGAGACCCAGTACTTC
TRBV3-1/TRBV3-2	TRBD1	NA	TRBJ1-6	CASSLRDSNSPLHF	TGTGCCAGCAGCCTGCGGGACAGCAATTCACCCCTCCACTTT
TRBV11-2	NA	many	TRBJ2-5	CASSLGTRETQYF	TGTGCCAGCAGCTTAGGGACAAGGGAGACCCAGTACTTC
TRBV4-2	TRBD2	NA	TRBJ2-3	CASSQDYWVAGADTQYF	TGTGCCAGCAGCCAAGATTATTGGGTAGCGGGGGCAGATACGCAGTATTTT
TRBV5-4	TRBD1	NA	TRBJ2-2	CASSPRDSANTGELFF	TGTGCCAGCAGCCCGAGGGACAGCGCGAACACCGGGGAGCTGTTTTTT
TRBV7-7	TRBD2	NA	TRBJ2-5	CASSLDGTSGGSTQYF	TGTGCCAGCAGCTTAGACGGGACTAGCGGGGGGTCGACCCAGTACTTC
TRBV2	NA	few	TRBJ1-1	CASSWGEVAEAFF	TGTGCCAGCAGTTGGGGGGAAGTCGCTGAAGCTTTCTTT
TRBV12-3/TRBV12-4	NA	NA	TRBJ2-2	CASSPVIGELFF	TGTGCCAGCAGCCCAGTGATCGGGGAGCTGTTTTTT
TRBV6-4	NA	NA	TRBJ1-1	CASSREENTEAFF	TGTGCCAGCAGCAGGGAAGAGAACACTGAAGCTTTCTTT
TRBV4-1	NA	NA	TRBJ1-5	CASSQVTGLSNQPQHF	TGCGCCAGCAGCCAAGTGACGGGTCTTAGCAATCAGCCCCAGCATTTT
TRBV14	TRBD2	NA	TRBJ2-2	CASRSLADTGELFF	TGTGCCAGCAGATCCCTAGCGGACACCGGGGAGCTGTTTTTT
TRBV6-5	TRBD1	NA	TRBJ2-1	CASSPGGNSYNEQFF	TGTGCCAGCAGTCCAGGGGGAAACTCCTACAATGAGCAGTTCTTC
TRBV7-9	TRBD1	NA	TRBJ2-7	CASSLETGGPTEQYF	TGTGCCAGCAGCTTAGAGACAGGGGGGCCTACCGAGCAGTACTTC
TRBV29-1	NA	few	TRBJ1-4	CSVGGEKLFF	TGCAGCGTCGGAGGGGAAAAACTGTTTTTT
TRBV5-1	TRBD1	NA	TRBJ1-1	CASSLASTGGGTEAFF	TGCGCCAGCAGCTTGGCCTCCACAGGGGGTGGCACTGAAGCTTTCTTT
TRBV6-5	TRBD1	once	TRBJ1-2	CACWVGTGGSGGYTF	TGTGCCTGCTGGGTGGGGACAGGGGGCTCAGGTGGCTACACCTTC
TRBV2	TRBD1	NA	TRBJ1-6	CASKLGQGYNSPLHF	TGTGCCAGCAAGTTGGGACAGGGCTATAATTCACCCCTCCACTTT
TRBV11-2	NA	NA	TRBJ1-6	CASSLIAAGSPLHF	TGTGCCAGCAGCTTAATTGCGGCAGGGTCACCCCTCCACTTT
TRBV28	TRBD1	many	TRBJ2-1	CASGIPGQIDNEQFF	TGTGCCAGCGGGATTCCGGGACAGATAGACAATGAGCAGTTCTTC
TRBV6-4	TRBD2	NA	TRBJ2-1	CASSLAGGSSYNEQFF	TGTGCCAGCAGTTTAGCGGGAGGGAGCTCCTACAATGAGCAGTTCTTC
TRBV9	NA	once	TRBJ2-7	CASSAGTSSYEQYF	TGTGCCAGCAGCGCGGGGACTTCTTCCTACGAGCAGTACTTC
TRBV15	NA	NA	TRBJ1-5	CATSRDRGSQPQHF	TGTGCCACCAGCAGAGATAGAGGGAGTCAGCCCCAGCATTTT
TRBV19	TRBD1	NA	TRBJ2-2	CASRPGQANTGELFF	TGTGCCAGCCGACCGGGACAGGCTAACACCGGGGAGCTGTTTTTT
TRBV28	NA	many	TRBJ1-1	CAILSMNTEAFF	TGTGCCATCCTTTCTATGAACACTGAAGCTTTCTTT
TRBV2	NA	NA	TRBJ1-5	CASSDWTTNQPQHF	TGTGCCAGCAGTGATTGGACAACCAATCAGCCCCAGCATTTT
TRBV5-1	NA	NA	TRBJ1-4	CASSLEVAGGEKLFF	TGCGCCAGCAGCTTGGAAGTGGCCGGGGGTGAAAAACTGTTTTTT
TRBV18	TRBD2	NA	TRBJ2-6	CASSYSGGPSGANVLTF	TGTGCCAGCTCATACAGCGGGGGACCCTCTGGGGCCAACGTCCTGACTTTC